The clone carrying this TCR beta chain was detected ten times or more. Its target is not known. These data are taken from a study of CD8 T cells in ankylosing spondylitis. Study findings and constraints: As reported, disease-linked clones showed significant enrichment in matched ankylosing spondylitis synovial fluid. Typical of ankylosing spondylitis blood, it appeared, was a TCR beta motif of roughly eight highly homologous variants.

This CDR3 spans 14 amino acids. Trimming shortened V by 5 bases and J by 5 bases, and 15 bases separated the two germline ends. The germline V gene has CDR1 DFQATT and CDR2 SNEGSKA (reference sequence). Molecular-barcoded quantitative 5'-RACE produced these TCR beta libraries. TCRdb re-called the 5' RACE reads through MiXCR, storing one row per CDR3 protein. The table includes 200,000 or so distinct CDR3 sequences, 13% detected once. The V gene is TRBV20-1, the J gene TRBJ1-4; perhaps TRBD1 as D (5 bases). The sample was blood, either unsorted or a sorted T cell fraction (not recorded which). The sequence came from a female donor with ankylosing spondylitis or in good health (not recorded which). As DNA, the CDR3 is TGCAGTGCTTTCGGGGCAGGCGGAAATGAAAAACTGTTTTTT. This translates into CSAFGAGGNEKLFF.